This TCR beta chain was sequenced in a study of cytomegalovirus exposure and HLA in healthy donors. Study-wide background: Assignment to the Caucasian-associated ancestry cluster applied to more than 75% of the approximately 400 genotyped donors.

Use of 60 Vbeta and 13 Jbeta primers characterized the PCR. The data were produced by immunoSEQ multiplex PCR, yet TCRdb's version contains in-frame clones alone and is incomplete. The table includes 180,000 or so clones, just under 80% detected once. J gave up 5 bases and V 4 bases, and 7 bases lay outside the gene matches. CDR1 and CDR2 from the germline V gene are SGHTA and FQGTGA. The CDR3 spans 14 residues. This clone has just a few counts. Its antigen is not known. Study-wide points: V- and J-gene trimming in TCR beta was tied to a missense DCLRE1C variant by an analysis performed later. In vitro testing confirmed three CMV-associated chains as specific for CMV antigens.

The sequenced sample consisted of PBMCs. The receptor was derived from a woman in her 30s in good health and CMV-seronegative. The chain recombines TRBV7-3 with TRBJ2-5; 7 nucleotides align to TRBD1. CDR3 DNA: TGTGCCAGCAGCTCTAGGGGGCCCGGGGAGACCCAGTACTTC. The encoded protein is CASSSRGPGETQYF.